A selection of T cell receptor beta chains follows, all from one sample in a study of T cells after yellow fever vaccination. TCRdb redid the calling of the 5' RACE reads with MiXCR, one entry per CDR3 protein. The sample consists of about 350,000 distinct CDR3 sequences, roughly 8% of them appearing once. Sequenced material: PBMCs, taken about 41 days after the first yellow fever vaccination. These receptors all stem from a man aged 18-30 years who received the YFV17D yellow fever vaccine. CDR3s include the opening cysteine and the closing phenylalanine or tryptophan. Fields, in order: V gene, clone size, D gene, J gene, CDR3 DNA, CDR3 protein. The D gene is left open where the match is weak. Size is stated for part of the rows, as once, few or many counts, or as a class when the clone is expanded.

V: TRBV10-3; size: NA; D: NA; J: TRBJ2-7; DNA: TGTGCCATCAGTTTTATTACCGCTCGCGACGGCACCTACGAGCAGTACTTC; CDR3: CAISFITARDGTYEQYF
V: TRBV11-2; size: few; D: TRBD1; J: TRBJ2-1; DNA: TGTGCCAGCAGCCATAGACAGGGGTACTCCTACAATGAGCAGTTCTTC; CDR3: CASSHRQGYSYNEQFF
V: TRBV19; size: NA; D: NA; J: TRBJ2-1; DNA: TGTGCCAGTAGTATCCCCCTACTTCCTACTTTTAACAATGAGCAGTTCTTC; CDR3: CASSIPLLPTFNNEQFF
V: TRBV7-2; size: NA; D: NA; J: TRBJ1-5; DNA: TGTGCCAGCAGCTTCGACCTCACGGGGCAGCCCCAGCATTTT; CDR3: CASSFDLTGQPQHF
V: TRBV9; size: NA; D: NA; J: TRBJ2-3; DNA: TGTGCCAGCAGCGCACAATCCAGGGGTGGCACAGATACGCAGTATTTT; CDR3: CASSAQSRGGTDTQYF
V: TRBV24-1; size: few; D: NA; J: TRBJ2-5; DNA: TGTGCCACCAGTGACCCCTCCCGGGAGACCCAGTACTTC; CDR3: CATSDPSRETQYF
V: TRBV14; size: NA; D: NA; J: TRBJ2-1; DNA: TGTGCCAGCAGCCAAGTACCTACCCGGTGGGATGAGCAGTTCTTC; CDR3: CASSQVPTRWDEQFF
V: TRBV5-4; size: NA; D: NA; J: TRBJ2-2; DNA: TGTGCCAGCAGCTTCGGGGCAGACACCGGGGAGCTGTTTTTT; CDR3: CASSFGADTGELFF
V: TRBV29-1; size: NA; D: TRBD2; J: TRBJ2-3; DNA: TGCAGCGTTGCCGGCGGGGGGGCCGTAGATACGCAGTATTTT; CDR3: CSVAGGGAVDTQYF
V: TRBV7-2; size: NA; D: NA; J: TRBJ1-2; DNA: TGTGCCAGCAGCCGTCCCCATAAATATGGCTACACCTTC; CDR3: CASSRPHKYGYTF
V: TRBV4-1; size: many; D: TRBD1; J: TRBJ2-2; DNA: TGCGCCAGCAGCCCACCAGGACAGGACACCGGGGAGCTGTTTTTT; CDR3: CASSPPGQDTGELFF
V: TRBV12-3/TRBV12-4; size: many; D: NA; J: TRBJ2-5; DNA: TGTGCCAGCAGTCTCTGGGGAGAGACCCAGTACTTC; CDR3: CASSLWGETQYF
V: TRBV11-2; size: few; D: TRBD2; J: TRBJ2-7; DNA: TGTGCCAGCAGCTTAGTGTCTAGCGGGGCCTACGAGCAGTACTTC; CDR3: CASSLVSSGAYEQYF
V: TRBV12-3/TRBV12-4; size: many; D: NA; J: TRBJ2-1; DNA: TGTGCCAGCAGTTTTATCGGCCCAGGGATTGTCTTC; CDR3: CASSFIGPGIVF
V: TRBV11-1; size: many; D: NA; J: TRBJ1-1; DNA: TGTGCCAGCAGCTTGATTGCGGGGAACACTGAAGCTTTCTTT; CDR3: CASSLIAGNTEAFF
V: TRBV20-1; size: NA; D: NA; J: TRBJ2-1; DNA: TGCAGTGCACTGAGGGGGGCACCAAATGAGCAGTTCTTC; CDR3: CSALRGAPNEQFF
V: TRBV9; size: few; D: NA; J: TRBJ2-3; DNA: TGTGCCAGCAGCGTAGCGAGGACAGGCACAGATACGCAGTATTTT; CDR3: CASSVARTGTDTQYF
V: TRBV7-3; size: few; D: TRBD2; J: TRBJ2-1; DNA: TGTGCCAGCAGCTTAATAGCTAGCGGGTCCTACAATGAGCAGTTCTTC; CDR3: CASSLIASGSYNEQFF
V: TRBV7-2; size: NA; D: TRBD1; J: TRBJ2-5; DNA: TGTGCCAGCAACTCCCAGGGGGTACAAGAGACCCAGTACTTC; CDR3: CASNSQGVQETQYF
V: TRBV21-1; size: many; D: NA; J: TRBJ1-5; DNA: TGTGCCAGCAGACGAGGAACAGGGGGCGAAAGGTCTCAGCCCCAGCATTTT; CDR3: CASRRGTGGERSQPQHF
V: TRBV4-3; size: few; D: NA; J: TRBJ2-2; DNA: TGCGCCAGCAGCCAAGATGAGAGCCTTCCGGGAGATGGGGAGCTGTTTTTT; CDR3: CASSQDESLPGDGELFF
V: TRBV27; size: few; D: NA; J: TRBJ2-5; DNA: TGTGCCAGCAGGGGGGGCGTAGGGCCAGACGGGACCCAGTACTTC; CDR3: CASRGGVGPDGTQYF
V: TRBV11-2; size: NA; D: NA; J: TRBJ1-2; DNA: TGTGCCAGCAGCTTATTCAATTCTGAGGGCTACACCTTC; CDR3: CASSLFNSEGYTF
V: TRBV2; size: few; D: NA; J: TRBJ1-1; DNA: TGTGCCAGCAGTGAAGGGTGGGGCACTGAAGCTTTCTTT; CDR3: CASSEGWGTEAFF
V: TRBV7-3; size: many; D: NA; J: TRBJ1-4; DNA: TGTGCCAGCAGCGGTAACAGCGCAACTAATGAAAAACTGTTTTTT; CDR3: CASSGNSATNEKLFF
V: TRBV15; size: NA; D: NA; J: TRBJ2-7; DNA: TGTGCCACCAGCAGAGATCACAGGGCGTTGGACGAGCAGTACTTC; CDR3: CATSRDHRALDEQYF
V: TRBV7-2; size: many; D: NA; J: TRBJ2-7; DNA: TGTGCCAGCAGCTTTCTCTCCTACGAGCAGTACTTC; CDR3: CASSFLSYEQYF
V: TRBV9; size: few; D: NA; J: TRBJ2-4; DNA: TGTGCCAGCAGCGTAGAAGCAGTGAAAAACATTCAGTACTTC; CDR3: CASSVEAVKNIQYF
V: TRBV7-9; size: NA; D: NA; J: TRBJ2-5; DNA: TGTGCCAGCAGCGTTGGCGGGGCCGAGACCCAGTACTTC; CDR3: CASSVGGAETQYF
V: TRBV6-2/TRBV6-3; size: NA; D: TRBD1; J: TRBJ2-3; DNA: TGTGCCAGCAGCCACCCCAGGGGGCCCACAGATACGCAGTATTTT; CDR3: CASSHPRGPTDTQYF
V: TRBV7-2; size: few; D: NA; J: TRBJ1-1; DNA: TGTGCCAGCAGCTTATGGCGGGGAACCGCTTTCTTT; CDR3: CASSLWRGTAFF
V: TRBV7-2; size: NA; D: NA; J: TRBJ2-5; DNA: TGTGCCAGCAGCCTACCCGGACGCGCGAAGACCCAGTACTTC; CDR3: CASSLPGRAKTQYF
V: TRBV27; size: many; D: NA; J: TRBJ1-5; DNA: TGTGCCAGCAGTTTATTAGGTCAGCCCCAGCATTTT; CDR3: CASSLLGQPQHF
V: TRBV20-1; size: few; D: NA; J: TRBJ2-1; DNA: TGCAGTGCCCTATATCGACAGGTCTACAATGAGCAGTTCTTC; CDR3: CSALYRQVYNEQFF
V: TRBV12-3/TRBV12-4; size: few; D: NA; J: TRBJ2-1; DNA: TGTGCCAGCAGTTTTCTGGGGGTCAGTGAGCAGTTCTTC; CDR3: CASSFLGVSEQFF
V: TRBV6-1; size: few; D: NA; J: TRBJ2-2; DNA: TGTGCCGCCCGGGGGCTGAACACCGGGGAGCTGTTTTTT; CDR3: CAARGLNTGELFF
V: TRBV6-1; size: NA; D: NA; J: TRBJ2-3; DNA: TGTGCCAGCAGTGCTGGACCCCGAAAAGAAGACCCGCAGTATTTT; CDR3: CASSAGPRKEDPQYF
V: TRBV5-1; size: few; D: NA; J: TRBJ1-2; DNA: TGCGCCAGCAGCTTGGTGGGGGCAAAGACGTCGGGCTACACCTTC; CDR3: CASSLVGAKTSGYTF